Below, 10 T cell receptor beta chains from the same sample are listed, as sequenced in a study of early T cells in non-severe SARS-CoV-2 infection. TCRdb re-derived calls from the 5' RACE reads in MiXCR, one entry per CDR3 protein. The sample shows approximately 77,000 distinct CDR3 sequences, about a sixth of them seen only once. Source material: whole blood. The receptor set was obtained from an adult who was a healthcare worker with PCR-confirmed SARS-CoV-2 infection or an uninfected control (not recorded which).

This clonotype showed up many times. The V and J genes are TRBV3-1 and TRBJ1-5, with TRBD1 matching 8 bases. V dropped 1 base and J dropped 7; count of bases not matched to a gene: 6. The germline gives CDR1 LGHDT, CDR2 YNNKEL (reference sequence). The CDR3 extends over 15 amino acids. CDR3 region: CASSQGRQGTQPQHF. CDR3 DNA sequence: TGTGCCAGCAGCCAAGGCCGACAGGGGACCCAGCCCCAGCATTTT.

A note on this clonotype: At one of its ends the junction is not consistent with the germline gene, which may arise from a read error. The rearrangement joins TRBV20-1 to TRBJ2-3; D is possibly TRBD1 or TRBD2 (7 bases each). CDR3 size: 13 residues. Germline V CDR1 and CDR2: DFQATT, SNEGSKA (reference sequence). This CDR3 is CSACVGGTDMQYF. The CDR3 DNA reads TGCAGTGCTTGCGTGGGGGGGACAGATATGCAGTATTTT.

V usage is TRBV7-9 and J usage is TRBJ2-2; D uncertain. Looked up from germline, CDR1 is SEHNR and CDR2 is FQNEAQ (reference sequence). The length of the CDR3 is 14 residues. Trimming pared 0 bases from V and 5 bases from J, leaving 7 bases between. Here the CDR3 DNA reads TGTGCCAGCAGCTTAGCGTCGGAGACCGGGGAGCTGTTTTTT. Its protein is CASSLASETGELFF.

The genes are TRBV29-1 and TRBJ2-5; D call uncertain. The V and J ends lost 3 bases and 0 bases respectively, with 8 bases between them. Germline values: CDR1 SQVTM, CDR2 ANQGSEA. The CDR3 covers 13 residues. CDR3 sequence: CSVDSPYQETQYF. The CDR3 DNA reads TGCAGCGTTGATTCCCCATACCAAGAGACCCAGTACTTC.

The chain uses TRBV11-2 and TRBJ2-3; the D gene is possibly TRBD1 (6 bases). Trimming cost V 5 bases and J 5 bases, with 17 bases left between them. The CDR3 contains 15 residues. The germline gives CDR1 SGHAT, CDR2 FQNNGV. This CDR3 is CASSPRTALGDTQYF. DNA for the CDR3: TGTGCCAGCAGCCCCCGGACAGCACTCGGAGATACGCAGTATTTT.

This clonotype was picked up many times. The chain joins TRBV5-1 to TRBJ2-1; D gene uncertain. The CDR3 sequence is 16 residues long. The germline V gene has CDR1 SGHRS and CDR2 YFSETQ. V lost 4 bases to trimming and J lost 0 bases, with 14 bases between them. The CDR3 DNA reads TGCGCCAGCAGCGTCCGGACCGCTAGCTCCTACAATGAGCAGTTCTTC. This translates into CASSVRTASSYNEQFF.

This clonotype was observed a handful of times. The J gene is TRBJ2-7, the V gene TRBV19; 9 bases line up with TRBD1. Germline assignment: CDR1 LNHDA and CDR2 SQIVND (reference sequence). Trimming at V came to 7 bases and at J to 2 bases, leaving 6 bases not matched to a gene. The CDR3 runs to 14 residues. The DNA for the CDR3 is TGTGCCAGTAATAAAAGACAGGGGGCCTACGAGCAGTACTTC. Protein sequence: CASNKRQGAYEQYF.

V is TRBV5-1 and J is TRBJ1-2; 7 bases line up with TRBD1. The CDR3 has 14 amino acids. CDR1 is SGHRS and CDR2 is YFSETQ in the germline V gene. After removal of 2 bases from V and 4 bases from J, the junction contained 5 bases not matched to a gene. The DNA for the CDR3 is TGCGCCAGCAGCTTAGCTCAGGGGGTCTATGGCTACACCTTC. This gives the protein CASSLAQGVYGYTF. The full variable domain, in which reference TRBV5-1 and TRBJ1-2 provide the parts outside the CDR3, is KAGVTQTPRYLIKTRGQQVTLSCSPISGHRSVSWYQQTPGQGLQFLFEYFSETQRNKGNFPGRFSGRQFSNSRSEMNVSTLELGDSALYLCASSLAQGVYGYTFGSGTRLTVV.

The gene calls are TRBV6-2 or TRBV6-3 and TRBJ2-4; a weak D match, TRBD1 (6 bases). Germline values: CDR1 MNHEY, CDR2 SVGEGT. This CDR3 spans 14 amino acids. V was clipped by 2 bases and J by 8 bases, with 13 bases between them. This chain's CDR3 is CASSYAGQIDIQYF. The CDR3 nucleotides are TGTGCCAGCAGTTACGCTGGACAGATAGACATTCAGTACTTC.

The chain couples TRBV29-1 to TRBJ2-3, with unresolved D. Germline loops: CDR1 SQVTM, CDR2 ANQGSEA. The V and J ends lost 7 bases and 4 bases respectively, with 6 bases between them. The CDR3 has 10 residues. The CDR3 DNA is TGCAGCGCGGTCTCAGATACGCAGTATTTT. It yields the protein CSAVSDTQYF.